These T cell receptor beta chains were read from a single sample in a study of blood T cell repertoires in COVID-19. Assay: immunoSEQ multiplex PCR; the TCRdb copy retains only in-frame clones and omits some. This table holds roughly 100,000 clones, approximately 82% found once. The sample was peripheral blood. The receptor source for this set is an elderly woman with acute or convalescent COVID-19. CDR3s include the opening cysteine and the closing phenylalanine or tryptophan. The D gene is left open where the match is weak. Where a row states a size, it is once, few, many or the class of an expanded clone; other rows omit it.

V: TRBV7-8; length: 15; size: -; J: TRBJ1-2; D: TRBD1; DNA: TGTGCCAGCAGCCATGGGGAGACAGGGGGCTATGGCTACACCTTC; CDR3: CASSHGETGGYGYTF
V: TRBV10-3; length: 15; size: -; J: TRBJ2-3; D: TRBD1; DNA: TGTGCCATCAGTGGGGGACAGACTAGCACAGATACGCAGTATTTT; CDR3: CAISGGQTSTDTQYF
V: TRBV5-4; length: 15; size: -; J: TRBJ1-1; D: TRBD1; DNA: TGTGCCAGCAGCTTGGTAGACAGGGAGAACACTGAAGCTTTCTTT; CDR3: CASSLVDRENTEAFF
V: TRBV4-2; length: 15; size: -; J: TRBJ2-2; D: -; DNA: TGTGCCAGCGGTCGTAGAAGAACGGACACCGGGGAGCTGTTTTTT; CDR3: CASGRRRTDTGELFF
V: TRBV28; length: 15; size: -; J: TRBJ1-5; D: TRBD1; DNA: TGTGCCAGCAGTTTCCGAACAGGGGGCAATCAGCCCCAGCATTTT; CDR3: CASSFRTGGNQPQHF
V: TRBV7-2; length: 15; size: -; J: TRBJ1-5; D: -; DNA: TGTGCCAGCAGCTTAGTTGCTACAGGGATACAGCCCCAGCATTTT; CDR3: CASSLVATGIQPQHF
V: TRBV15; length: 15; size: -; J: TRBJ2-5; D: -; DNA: TGTGCCACCAGCAGTGTCGGCGGGGTCCAAGAGACCCAGTACTTC; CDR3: CATSSVGGVQETQYF
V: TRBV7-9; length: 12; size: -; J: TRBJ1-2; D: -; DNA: TGTGCCAGCAGCTTCTCTAACTATGGCTACACCTTC; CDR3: CASSFSNYGYTF
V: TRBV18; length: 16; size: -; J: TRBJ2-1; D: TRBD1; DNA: TGTGCCAGCTCACCACCCGGGACCCAGGGGGACAATGAGCAGTTCTTC; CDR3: CASSPPGTQGDNEQFF
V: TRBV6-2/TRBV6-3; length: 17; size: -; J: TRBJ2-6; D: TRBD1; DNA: TGTGCCAGCAGTTACAGGGGGCGCCAGACTGGGGCCAACGTCCTGACTTTC; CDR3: CASSYRGRQTGANVLTF
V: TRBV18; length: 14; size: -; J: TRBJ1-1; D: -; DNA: TGTGCCAGCTCACCTGGACAGCAGAACACTGAAGCTTTCTTT; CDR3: CASSPGQQNTEAFF
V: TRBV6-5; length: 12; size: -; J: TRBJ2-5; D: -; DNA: TGTGCCAGTGCCCGGGTTTCAGAGACCCAGTACTTC; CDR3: CASARVSETQYF
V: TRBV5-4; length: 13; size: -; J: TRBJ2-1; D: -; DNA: TGTGCCAGCAGCTTGGTTCGGGTAAATGAGCAGTTCTTC; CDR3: CASSLVRVNEQFF
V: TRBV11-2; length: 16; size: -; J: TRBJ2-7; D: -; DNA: TGTGCCAGCAGCTTAGGGCATGCGGGAAAGTCCTACGAGCAGTACTTC; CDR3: CASSLGHAGKSYEQYF
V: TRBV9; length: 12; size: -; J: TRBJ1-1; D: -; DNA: TGTGCCAGCGGACTCCAGAACACTGAAGCTTTCTTT; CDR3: CASGLQNTEAFF
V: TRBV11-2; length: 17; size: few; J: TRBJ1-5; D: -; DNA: TGTGCCAGCAGCTTAGAATCCCAGGTAAAAACCCGTCAGCCCCAGCATTTT; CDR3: CASSLESQVKTRQPQHF
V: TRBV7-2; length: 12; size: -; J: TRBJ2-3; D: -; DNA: TGTGCCAGCAGCCTAGGGAGAGATACGCAGTATTTT; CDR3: CASSLGRDTQYF
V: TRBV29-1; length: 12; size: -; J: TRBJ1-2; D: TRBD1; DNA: TGCAGCGTTGGGGACAGTCCGAATGGCTACACCTTC; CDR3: CSVGDSPNGYTF
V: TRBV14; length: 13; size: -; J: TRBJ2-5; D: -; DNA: TGTGCCAGCAGCCAGGTCCAGGGAGAGACCCAGTACTTC; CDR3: CASSQVQGETQYF
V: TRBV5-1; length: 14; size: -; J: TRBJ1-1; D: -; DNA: TGCGCCAGCAGTACCGGGAGCACCAACACTGAAGCTTTCTTT; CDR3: CASSTGSTNTEAFF
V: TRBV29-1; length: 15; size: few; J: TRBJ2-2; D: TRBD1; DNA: TGCAGCGCCGCCGGGACAGGGGTTAACACCGGGGAGCTGTTTTTT; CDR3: CSAAGTGVNTGELFF
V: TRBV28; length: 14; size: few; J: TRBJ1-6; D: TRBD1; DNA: TGTGCCAGCAGCTCGACAGGGATTAATTCACCCCTCCACTTT; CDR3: CASSSTGINSPLHF
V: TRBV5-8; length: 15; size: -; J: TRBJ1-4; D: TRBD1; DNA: TGTGCCAGCAGCCCCTCAGGGGGCGCTAATGAAAAACTGTTTTTT; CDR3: CASSPSGGANEKLFF
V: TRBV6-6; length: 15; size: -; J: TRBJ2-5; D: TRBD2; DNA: TGTGCCAGCAGTTATGGACTAGCGGGATCAGAGACCCAGTACTTC; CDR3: CASSYGLAGSETQYF
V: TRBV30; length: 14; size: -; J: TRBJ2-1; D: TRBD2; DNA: TGTGCCTGGAGTATAGCGGGAGGGAAGAATGAGCAGTTCTTC; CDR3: CAWSIAGGKNEQFF
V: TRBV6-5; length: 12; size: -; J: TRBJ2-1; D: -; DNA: TGTGCCAGCAGTCCAATAGGGGATGAGCAGTTCTTC; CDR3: CASSPIGDEQFF
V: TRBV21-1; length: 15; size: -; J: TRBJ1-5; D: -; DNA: TGTGCCAGCAGCACGGACACATGTCCGGAGCCGCCCCAGCATTTT; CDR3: CASSTDTCPEPPQHF
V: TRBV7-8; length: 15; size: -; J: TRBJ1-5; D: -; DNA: TGTGCCAGCAGCCTAGTCGGGGGGGGGTATCAGCCCCAGCATTTT; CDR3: CASSLVGGGYQPQHF
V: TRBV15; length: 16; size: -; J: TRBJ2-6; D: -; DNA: TGTGCCACCAGCAGAGTTAGGACAACTGGGGCCAACGTCCTGACTTTC; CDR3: CATSRVRTTGANVLTF
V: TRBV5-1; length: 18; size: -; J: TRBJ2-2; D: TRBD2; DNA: TGCGCCAGCAGCACCTGGACTAGCGGGAGGGCCGTCACCGGGGAGCTGTTTTTT; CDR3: CASSTWTSGRAVTGELFF
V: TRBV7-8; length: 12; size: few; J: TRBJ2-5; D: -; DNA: TGTGCCAGCAGTCTTCAGGAAGAGACCCAGTACTTC; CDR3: CASSLQEETQYF
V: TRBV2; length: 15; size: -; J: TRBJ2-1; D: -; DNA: TGTGCCAGCAGTGAAGCGCGGAGCGGACCCAATGAGCAGTTCTTC; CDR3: CASSEARSGPNEQFF
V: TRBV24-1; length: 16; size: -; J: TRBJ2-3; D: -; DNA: TGTGCCACCAGTGATTTTAGGGAGACTAGCACAGATACGCAGTATTTT; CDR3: CATSDFRETSTDTQYF
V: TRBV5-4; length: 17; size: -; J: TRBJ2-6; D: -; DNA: TGTGCCAGCAGCTTGGCGACAGGCCCGGGGGGGGCCAACGTCCTGACTTTC; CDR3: CASSLATGPGGANVLTF
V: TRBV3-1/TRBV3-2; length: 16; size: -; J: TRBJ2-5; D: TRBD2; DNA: TGTGCCAGCAGCCAAGATCTAGCGGGAGAACGAGAGACCCAGTACTTC; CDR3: CASSQDLAGERETQYF
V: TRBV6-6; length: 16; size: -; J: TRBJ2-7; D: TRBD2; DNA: TGTGCCAGCAGTTACTCGAAGGCGGGAGCTTCACCCGAGCAGTACTTC; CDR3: CASSYSKAGASPEQYF
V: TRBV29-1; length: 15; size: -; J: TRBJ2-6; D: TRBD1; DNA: TGCAGCGCCGGGACAGGGGCATCCGGGGCCAACGTCCTGACTTTC; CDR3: CSAGTGASGANVLTF
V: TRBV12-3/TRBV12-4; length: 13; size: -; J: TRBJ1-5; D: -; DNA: TGTGCCAGCAGTTTACAGGGGAATCAGCCCCAGCATTTT; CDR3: CASSLQGNQPQHF
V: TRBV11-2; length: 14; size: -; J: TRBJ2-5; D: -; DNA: TGTGCCAGCAGCCCCCTCCCCGGGGAAGAGACCCAGTACTTC; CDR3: CASSPLPGEETQYF
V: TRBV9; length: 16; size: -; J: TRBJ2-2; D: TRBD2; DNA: TGTGCCAGCAACTCCTGGACTAGCGGGAGTACCGGGGAGCTGTTTTTT; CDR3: CASNSWTSGSTGELFF
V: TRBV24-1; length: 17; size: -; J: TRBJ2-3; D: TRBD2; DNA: TGTGCCACCAGTGCGGGAGGGACCGTTTCTAGCACAGATACGCAGTATTTT; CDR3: CATSAGGTVSSTDTQYF
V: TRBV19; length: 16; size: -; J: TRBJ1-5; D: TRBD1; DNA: TGTGCCAGTAGTACGACAAACCCGGGGACAGCTCAGCCCCAGCATTTT; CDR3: CASSTTNPGTAQPQHF
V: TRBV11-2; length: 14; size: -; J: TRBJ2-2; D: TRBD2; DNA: TGTGCCAGCAGCTTAGATCCGGGGGGCGGGGAGCTGTTTTTT; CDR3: CASSLDPGGGELFF
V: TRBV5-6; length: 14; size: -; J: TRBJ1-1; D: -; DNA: TGTGCCAGCAGCTTGGGCGGTTATTACACTGAAGCTTTCTTT; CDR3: CASSLGGYYTEAFF
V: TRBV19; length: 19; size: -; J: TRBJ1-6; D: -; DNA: TGTGCCAGTTCCTTCACCGGACAGCAAGCCCTCTCCTATAATTCACCCCTCCACTTT; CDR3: CASSFTGQQALSYNSPLHF
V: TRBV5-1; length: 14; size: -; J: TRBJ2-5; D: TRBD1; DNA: TGCGCCAGCAGCTCGGGACAGCCCCAAGAGACCCAGTACTTC; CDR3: CASSSGQPQETQYF
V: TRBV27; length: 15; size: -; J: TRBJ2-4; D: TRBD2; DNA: TGTGCCAGCAGTTTATGGGCGGGAGAGGGAAACATTCAGTACTTC; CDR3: CASSLWAGEGNIQYF
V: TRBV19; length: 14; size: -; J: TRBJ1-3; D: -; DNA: TGTGCCAGTAGTCCGGGACTTCTTGGAAACACCATATATTTT; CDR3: CASSPGLLGNTIYF
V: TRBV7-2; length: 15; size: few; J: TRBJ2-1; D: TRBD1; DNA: TGTGCCAGCAGCTATCGGACAGGGGGCTACAATGAGCAGTTCTTC; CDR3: CASSYRTGGYNEQFF
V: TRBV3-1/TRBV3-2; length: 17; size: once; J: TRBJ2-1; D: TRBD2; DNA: TGTGCCAGCAGCCAAGGGACTTGGGCGGGAGCAGACAATGAGCAGTTCTTC; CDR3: CASSQGTWAGADNEQFF
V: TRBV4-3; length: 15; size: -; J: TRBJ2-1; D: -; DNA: TGCGCCAGCAGCCAAGATTGGGGCAGGGCAGATGAGCAGTTCTTC; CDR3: CASSQDWGRADEQFF
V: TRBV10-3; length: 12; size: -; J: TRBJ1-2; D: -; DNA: TGTGCCCCCTGCCTGGCCCTCTATGGCTACACCTTC; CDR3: CAPCLALYGYTF
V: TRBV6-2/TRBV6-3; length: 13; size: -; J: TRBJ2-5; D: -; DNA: TGTGCCAGCAGTGGACTCGGCCGGGAGACCCAGTACTTC; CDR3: CASSGLGRETQYF
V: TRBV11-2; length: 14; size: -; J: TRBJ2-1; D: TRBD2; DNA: TGTGCCAGCAGCTTAGCGGGAGGGTTAAATGAGCAGTTCTTC; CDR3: CASSLAGGLNEQFF
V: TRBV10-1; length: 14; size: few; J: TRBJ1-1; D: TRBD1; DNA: TGCGCCAGCAGTGGGACAGGGGCGAACACTGAAGCTTTCTTT; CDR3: CASSGTGANTEAFF